The 13 T cell receptor beta chains below were found in one sample sequenced in a study of cytomegalovirus exposure and HLA in healthy donors. Profiling relied on immunoSEQ multiplex PCR, and the TCRdb table lists in-frame clones only, not all of them. This repertoire shows 250,000 to 350,000 clones, 70% to 90% found once; its top ten account for 0.65% to 0.85%. Sequencing was performed on PBMCs. These receptors were taken from a young woman in good health and CMV-seronegative.

The chain joins TRBV2 to TRBJ1-1; 7 positions match TRBD1. CDR1 and CDR2 (germline): SNHLY, FYNNEI. V lost 5 bases to trimming and J lost 3 bases; unmatched junction nucleotides: 3. This CDR3 has 13 amino acids. CDR3: CASSFTGDTEAFF. The CDR3 DNA is TGTGCCAGCAGTTTTACAGGGGACACTGAAGCTTTCTTT.

This clone was counted only a few times. The chain combines TRBV9 with TRBJ1-4; the D gene is possibly TRBD1 (6 bases). This CDR3 has 16 residues. The V end was cut by 3 bases, the J end by 8 bases, with 20 bases between. Germline CDR1 and CDR2: SGDLS and YYNGEE. CDR3: CASSGTGTPDREKLFF. CDR3 sequence (DNA): TGTGCCAGCAGCGGCACCGGGACACCCGACCGGGAAAAACTGTTTTTT.

The chain recombines TRBV4-1 with TRBJ2-4; the match to TRBD1 covers 9 bases. The germline gives CDR1 MGHRA, CDR2 YSYEKL. The CDR3 is 19 residues long. The V and J ends lost 4 bases and 0 bases, in that order; junction bases with no gene match: 13. CDR3 nucleotide sequence: TGCGCCAGCAGCCCTTTACAGGGGGCGAGGGATGTAGCCAAAAACATTCAGTACTTC. This sequence encodes CASSPLQGARDVAKNIQYF.

This chain links TRBV10-3 with TRBJ2-5; TRBD2 matches at 10 bases. J gave up 3 bases and V 4 bases, and 17 bases lay outside the gene matches. CDR3 length: 19 residues. CDR1 ENHRY and CDR2 SYGVKD come from the germline V gene. The CDR3 spells CAISGRDSRALAGEETQYF. In nucleotides, the CDR3 is TGTGCCATCAGTGGCCGGGACAGTAGGGCCCTAGCGGGAGAAGAGACCCAGTACTTC.

J is TRBJ2-2 and V is TRBV5-1; D may be TRBD2 (5 bases). The CDR3 loop spans 17 amino acids. Germline values: CDR1 SGHRS, CDR2 YFSETQ. The V and J ends lost 1 base and 0 bases respectively, with 13 bases between them. The CDR3 sequence: CASSLLVATTNTGELFF. The CDR3 DNA sequence: TGCGCCAGCAGCTTGTTGGTAGCGACCACGAACACCGGGGAGCTGTTTTTT.

The genes are TRBV19 and TRBJ2-5, with TRBD1 matching 7 bases. This CDR3 is 14 amino acids long. Unmatched junction bases numbered 6, after V lost 7 bases and J lost 1 base. In germline, CDR1 is LNHDA, CDR2 SQIVND (reference sequence). The CDR3 region has the DNA TGTGCCAGTACCCCTGGACAGGCCCAAGAGACCCAGTACTTC. Its protein is CASTPGQAQETQYF.

The chain couples TRBV6-1 to TRBJ2-7, with 12 bases aligning to TRBD2. CDR3 length: 15 amino acids. Germline V gene data show CDR1 as MNHNS and CDR2 as SASEGT. V lost 1 base and J lost 2; bases outside the gene matches: 0. CDR3 amino acids: CASSEGTSGTYEQYF. CDR3 sequence (DNA): TGTGCCAGCAGTGAAGGGACTAGCGGGACCTACGAGCAGTACTTC.

This clone has only one observation. The chain combines TRBV18 with TRBJ2-1; D may be TRBD2 (5 bases). The CDR3 spans 15 residues. Trimming cost V 0 bases and J 8 bases, with 14 bases left between them. Germline loops: CDR1 KGHSH, CDR2 LQKENI. The CDR3 sequence: CASSPPRVEKDEQFF. The CDR3 DNA follows: TGTGCCAGCTCACCACCGAGGGTTGAAAAGGATGAGCAGTTCTTC.

The chain is built from TRBV2 and TRBJ2-3, with 7 bases lining up with TRBD1. CDR3 size: 15 residues. J lost 1 base, V lost 6 bases, and 7 bases had no gene match. Germline V CDR1 and CDR2: SNHLY, FYNNEI. The CDR3 coding sequence is TGTGCCAGCAGCTTAGACAGGGCTCGCACAGATACGCAGTATTTT. It translates to CASSLDRARTDTQYF.

The chain has TRBV18 and TRBJ2-6, with D perhaps matching TRBD2 (6 bases). The length of the CDR3 is 16 residues. From germline, CDR1 is KGHSH and CDR2 LQKENI. V was clipped by 2 bases and J by 0 bases, with 8 bases between them. CDR3 loop: CASSPVGSSGANVLTF. The CDR3 DNA reads TGTGCCAGCTCACCAGTCGGGAGCTCTGGGGCCAACGTCCTGACTTTC.

This clone was seen more than once but under ten times. V gene TRBV2 combines with J gene TRBJ1-2; D may be TRBD1 (6 bases). In germline, CDR1 is SNHLY, CDR2 FYNNEI. Trimming cost V 6 bases and J 6 bases, with 14 bases left between them. This CDR3 contains 13 residues. This chain's CDR3 is CASRVYQGNGYTF. CDR3 sequence (DNA): TGTGCCAGCAGGGTGTATCAGGGGAATGGCTACACCTTC.

This clone was seen more than once but under ten times. The chain carries TRBV4-1 and TRBJ1-5; D remains unclear. The V gene's germline CDR1 is MGHRA and CDR2 YSYEKL. V lost 0 bases to trimming and J lost 0 bases, with 9 bases between them. The CDR3 extends over 16 amino acids. CDR3 in amino acids: CASSQDPSYSNQPQHF. For the CDR3, the DNA is TGCGCCAGCAGCCAAGATCCGAGTTATAGCAATCAGCCCCAGCATTTT.

The chain uses TRBV11-2 and TRBJ1-2; TRBD1 is a possible D gene (5 bases). Trimming removed 2 bases at V and 0 bases at J, with 10 bases between. Germline loops: CDR1 SGHAT, CDR2 FQNNGV. This CDR3 contains 15 residues. DNA for the CDR3: TGTGCCAGCAGCTTAACAGACAGAACTAACTATGGCTACACCTTC. Translating it yields CASSLTDRTNYGYTF.